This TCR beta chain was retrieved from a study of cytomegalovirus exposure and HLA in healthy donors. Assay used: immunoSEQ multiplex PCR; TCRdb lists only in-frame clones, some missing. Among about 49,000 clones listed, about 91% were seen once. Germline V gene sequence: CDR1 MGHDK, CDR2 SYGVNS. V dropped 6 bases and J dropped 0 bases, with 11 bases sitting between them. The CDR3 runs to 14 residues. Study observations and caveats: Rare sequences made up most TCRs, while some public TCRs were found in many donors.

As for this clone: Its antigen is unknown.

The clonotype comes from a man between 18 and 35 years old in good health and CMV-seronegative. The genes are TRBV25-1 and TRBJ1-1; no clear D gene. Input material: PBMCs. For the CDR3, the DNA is TGTGCCAGCAGGATGGGGAGCATGAACACTGAAGCTTTCTTT. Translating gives CASRMGSMNTEAFF. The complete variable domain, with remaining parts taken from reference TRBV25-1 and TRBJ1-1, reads EADIYQTPRYLVIGTGKKITLECSQTMGHDKMYWYQQDPGMELHLIHYSYGVNSTEKGDLSSESTVSRIRTEHFPLTLESARPSHTSQYLCASRMGSMNTEAFFGQGTRLTVV.